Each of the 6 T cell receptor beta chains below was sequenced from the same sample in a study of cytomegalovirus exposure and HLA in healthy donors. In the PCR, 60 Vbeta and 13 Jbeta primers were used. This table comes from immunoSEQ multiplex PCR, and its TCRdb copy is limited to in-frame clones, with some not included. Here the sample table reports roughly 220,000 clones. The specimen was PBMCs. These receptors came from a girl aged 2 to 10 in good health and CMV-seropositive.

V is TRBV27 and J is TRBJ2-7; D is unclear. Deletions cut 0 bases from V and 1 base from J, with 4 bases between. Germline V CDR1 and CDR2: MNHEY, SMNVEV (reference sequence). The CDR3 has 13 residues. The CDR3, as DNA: TGTGCCAGCAGTTTATCCACTTCCTACGAGCAGTACTTC. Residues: CASSLSTSYEQYF.

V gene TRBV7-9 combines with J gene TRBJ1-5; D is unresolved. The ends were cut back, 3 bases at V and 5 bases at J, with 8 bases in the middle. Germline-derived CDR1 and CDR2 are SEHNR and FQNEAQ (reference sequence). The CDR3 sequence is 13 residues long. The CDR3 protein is CASSFGWDQPQHF. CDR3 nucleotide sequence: TGTGCCAGCAGCTTCGGGTGGGATCAGCCCCAGCATTTT.

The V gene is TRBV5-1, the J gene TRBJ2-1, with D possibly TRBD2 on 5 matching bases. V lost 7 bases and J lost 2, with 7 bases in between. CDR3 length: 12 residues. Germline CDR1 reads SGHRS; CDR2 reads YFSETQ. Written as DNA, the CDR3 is TGCGCCAGCGGGGAGCCCTACAATGAGCAGTTCTTC. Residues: CASGEPYNEQFF. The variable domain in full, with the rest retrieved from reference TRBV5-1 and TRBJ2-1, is KAGVTQTPRYLIKTRGQQVTLSCSPISGHRSVSWYQQTPGQGLQFLFEYFSETQRNKGNFPGRFSGRQFSNSRSEMNVSTLELGDSALYLCASGEPYNEQFFGPGTRLTVL.

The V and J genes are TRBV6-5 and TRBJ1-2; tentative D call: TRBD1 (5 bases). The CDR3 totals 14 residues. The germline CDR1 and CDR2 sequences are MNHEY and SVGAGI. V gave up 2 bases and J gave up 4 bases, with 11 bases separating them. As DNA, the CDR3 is TGTGCCAGCAGTTACACCGCGGGGGGCTATGGCTACACCTTC. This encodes CASSYTAGGYGYTF.

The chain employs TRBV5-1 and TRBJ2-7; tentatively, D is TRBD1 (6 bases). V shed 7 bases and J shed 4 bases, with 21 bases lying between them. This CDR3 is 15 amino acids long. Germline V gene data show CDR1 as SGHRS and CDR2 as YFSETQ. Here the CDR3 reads CASSLGGRGDYEQYF. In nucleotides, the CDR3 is TGCGCCAGCTCCCTTGGCGGCAGGGGAGATTACGAGCAGTACTTC.

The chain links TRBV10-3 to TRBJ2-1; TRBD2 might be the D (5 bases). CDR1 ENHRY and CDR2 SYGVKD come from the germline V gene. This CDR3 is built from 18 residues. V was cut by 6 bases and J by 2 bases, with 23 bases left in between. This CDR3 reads CAIRAGEGLDLPYNEQFF. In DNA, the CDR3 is TGTGCCATCAGGGCTGGCGAGGGCCTAGACCTTCCCTACAATGAGCAGTTCTTC.